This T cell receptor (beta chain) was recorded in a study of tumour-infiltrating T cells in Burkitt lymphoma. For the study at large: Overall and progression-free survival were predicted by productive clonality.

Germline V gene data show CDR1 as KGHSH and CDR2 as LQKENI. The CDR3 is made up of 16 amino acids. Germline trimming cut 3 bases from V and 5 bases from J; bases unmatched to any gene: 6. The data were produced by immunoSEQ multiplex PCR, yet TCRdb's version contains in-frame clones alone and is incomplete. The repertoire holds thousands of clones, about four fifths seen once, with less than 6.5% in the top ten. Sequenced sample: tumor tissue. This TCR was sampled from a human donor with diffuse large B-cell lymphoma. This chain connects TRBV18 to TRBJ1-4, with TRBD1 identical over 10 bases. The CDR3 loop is CASSPGQGFKNEKLFF. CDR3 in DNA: TGTGCCAGCTCACCGGGACAGGGGTTCAAAAATGAAAAACTGTTTTTT.